The clone carrying this T cell receptor beta chain was seen only a few times. HTBI primers from iRepertoire and Arm-PCR of CDR3 regions yielded the TCR beta libraries. TCRdb passed the multiplex PCR reads through MiXCR, listing each CDR3 protein once. The sample has 440,000 or so distinct CDR3 sequences, about a sixth seen once. These data belong to a study of regulatory T cells in long-lasting Graves disease. Germline loops: CDR1 SQVTM, CDR2 ANQGSEA. Trimming removed 5 bases from V and 5 bases from J; junction bases left unmatched: 4. The CDR3 runs to 13 residues. Regarding time point: newly diagnosed GD, antithyroid drugs for less than 3 months. RNA isolated from PBMCs was used to make the TCR library. The sample was also reused in another study, on T cells in Graves' hyperthyroidism and ophthalmopathy. That study adds: Initially, a first-round RT-PCR of the TCR CDR3 employed the HTBI primer set.

Sequencing was performed on peripheral blood mononuclear cells (PBMCs), taken at new diagnosis, from a patient treated with antithyroid drugs. The sequence derives from a woman between 25 and 40 years old with Graves disease. The chain combines TRBV29-1 with TRBJ2-1, with 9 positions matching TRBD2. CDR3 in amino acids: CSVRSGSDNEQFF. In DNA, the CDR3 is TGCAGCGTTCGTAGCGGGAGTGACAATGAGCAGTTCTTC.